A selection of T cell receptor beta chains follows, all from one sample in a study of OX40 agonist ivuxolimab in advanced cancers. The assay was immunoSEQ multiplex PCR, and TCRdb's table has in-frame clones only and misses some. The sample yields roughly 38,000 clones, around four fifths seen once. Material: CD4+ or CD8+ T cells sorted from blood, obtained in a trial of the OX40 agonist ivuxolimab. These TCRs come from an adult with an advanced solid tumor such as melanoma, head and neck, liver or kidney cancer. Both conserved end residues are part of each CDR3. A D gene is named only where the DNA matches it firmly. Some rows have no size entry. The others give once, few or many, or a class for an expanded clone.

v_gene	j_gene	d_gene	abundance	CDR3nt	CDR3aa
TRBV28	TRBJ1-1	NA	NA	TGTGCCAGCAGTTTTTTAGGAGGGACAGAAGCTTTCTTT	CASSFLGGTEAFF
TRBV28	TRBJ2-7	NA	once	TGTGCCAGCCACACGGCGGAAAGCTCCTACGAGCAGTACTTC	CASHTAESSYEQYF
TRBV28	TRBJ1-6	NA	NA	TGTGCCAGCAGTTTCGCGAATGGAGGGGCTTATAATTCACCCCTCCACTTT	CASSFANGGAYNSPLHF
TRBV7-2	TRBJ2-2	TRBD2	NA	TGTGCCAGCAGCTTAGAGCTAGCGGGGGTTGGGAACACCGGGGAGCTGTTTTTT	CASSLELAGVGNTGELFF
TRBV19	TRBJ1-1	TRBD1	NA	TGTGCCAGTAGTGAACAGGGGACCACTAAAGCTTTCTTT	CASSEQGTTKAFF
TRBV14	TRBJ2-1	NA	NA	TGTGCCAGCAGCCCCTACTCCTACAATGAGCAGTTCTTC	CASSPYSYNEQFF
TRBV30	TRBJ1-2	TRBD1	NA	TGTGCCTGGAGTCCCCGGGACAGGAGATATGGCTACACCTTC	CAWSPRDRRYGYTF
TRBV23-1	TRBJ1-3	NA	NA	TGCGCCAGCAGTCGTGGGACTGGAAACACCATATATTTT	CASSRGTGNTIYF
TRBV19	TRBJ1-6	NA	NA	TGTGCCAGTAGTATAGGTCGACAGAATTCACCCCTCCACTTT	CASSIGRQNSPLHF
TRBV7-9	TRBJ1-2	NA	few	TGTGCCAGCAGCTTAGAACAGGCTCACCGCGGTGGCTACACCTTC	CASSLEQAHRGGYTF
TRBV6-5	TRBJ2-7	NA	NA	TGTGCCAGCAGTTTTCGACAGGGAGGGACGCAGAGGGAGCAGTACTTC	CASSFRQGGTQREQYF
TRBV5-1	TRBJ2-7	NA	NA	TGCGCCAGCAGCTTGGGGGGGTACCTAGAGGAGCAGTACTTC	CASSLGGYLEEQYF
TRBV6-5	TRBJ1-5	NA	NA	TGTGCCAGCAGTTACCCCGGTCAGCCCCAGCATTTT	CASSYPGQPQHF
TRBV7-9	TRBJ1-5	TRBD1	large	TGTGCCAGCAGCCTGGGACAGGGTGGAGGATATAGCAATCAGCCCCAGCATTTT	CASSLGQGGGYSNQPQHF
TRBV14	TRBJ1-4	NA	NA	TGTGCCAGCAGCCCTCGGGGGGCAACTAATGAAAAACTGTTTTTT	CASSPRGATNEKLFF
TRBV11-2	TRBJ2-3	NA	NA	TGTGCCAGCAGCTTAGATAGGGCAGATACGCAGTATTTT	CASSLDRADTQYF
TRBV18	TRBJ2-7	NA	NA	TGTGCCAGCTCACCGACTTATGGCTACGAGCAGTACTTC	CASSPTYGYEQYF
TRBV2	TRBJ1-6	NA	NA	TGTGCCAGCTTACGTCAGAATTCACCCCTCCACTTT	CASLRQNSPLHF
TRBV28	TRBJ2-1	TRBD2	NA	TGTGCCAGCACCCTGGGGAGACTAGCGGCTAGCTCCTACAATGAGCAGTTCTTC	CASTLGRLAASSYNEQFF
TRBV12-5	TRBJ2-7	NA	NA	TGTGCTAGTGGTTTGGTACGTAGGTCCCACGAGCAGTACTTC	CASGLVRRSHEQYF
TRBV14	TRBJ2-7	NA	NA	TGTGCCAGCAGCCAAGATCCCCACCACGAGCAGTACTTC	CASSQDPHHEQYF
TRBV5-8	TRBJ1-4	NA	NA	TGTGCCAGCAGCCCCCCCGACATTGGGGAGGTAGGGGGAAAACTGTTTTTT	CASSPPDIGEVGGKLFF
TRBV2	TRBJ2-4	NA	NA	TGTGCCAGCCAGTTGGTAGTCGTCAAAAACATTCAGTACTTC	CASQLVVVKNIQYF
TRBV30	TRBJ1-2	NA	once	TGTGCCTGGAGTGTGGGGATCGGCTACACCTTC	CAWSVGIGYTF
TRBV5-8	TRBJ2-2	TRBD2	NA	TGTGCCAGCAGCTTGTTTTTAGGAGTAGCGGGCAACACCGGGGAGCTGTTTTTT	CASSLFLGVAGNTGELFF
TRBV29-1	TRBJ1-2	NA	once	TGCAGCGTCCGGGACTGGAACTATGGCTACACCTTC	CSVRDWNYGYTF
TRBV6-1	TRBJ1-5	NA	NA	TGTGCCAGTAGGTTCGGCGATCAGCCCCAGCATTTT	CASRFGDQPQHF
TRBV4-2	TRBJ2-5	NA	NA	TGTGCCAGCAGCCAAGAAATTAGGGGCCGGGAGACCCAGTACTTC	CASSQEIRGRETQYF
TRBV2	TRBJ2-2	NA	once	TGTGCCAGCGTCCGGGGGAACACCGGGGAGCTGTTTTTT	CASVRGNTGELFF
TRBV2	TRBJ2-5	NA	NA	TGTGCCAGCACTCCCGGGACGCCGATTGGGACCCAGTACTTC	CASTPGTPIGTQYF
TRBV7-9	TRBJ1-4	NA	NA	TGTGCCAGCAGCTTAGATGGAGTCAGACCAACTAATGAAAAACTGTTTTTT	CASSLDGVRPTNEKLFF
TRBV7-8	TRBJ1-5	NA	NA	TGTGCCAGCGCTAAGGCAGCCTCTGGTAATCAGCCCCAGCATTTT	CASAKAASGNQPQHF
TRBV2	TRBJ1-2	TRBD1	once	TGTGCCAGCAGTGAGCGGACAGGGGGTCGGTATGGCTACACCTTC	CASSERTGGRYGYTF
TRBV25-1	TRBJ1-6	NA	NA	TGTGCCAGCATTGGCCAGGGGAATTCACCCCTCCACTTT	CASIGQGNSPLHF
TRBV19	TRBJ1-1	NA	once	TGTGCCAGTAGTATAGATCGAATTGGCGGACGGAACACTGAAGCTTTCTTT	CASSIDRIGGRNTEAFF
TRBV4-2	TRBJ2-7	NA	NA	TGTGCCAGCAGCCAAGATGCGGCTAGCGCCGCCTACGAGCAGTACTTC	CASSQDAASAAYEQYF
TRBV6-5	TRBJ1-5	TRBD1	few	TGTGCCAGCAGCCGGGACAGGGAGCGCCAGCCCCAGCATTTT	CASSRDRERQPQHF
TRBV7-7	TRBJ1-3	NA	NA	TGTGCTAGCAGCCCTGATCCCGGGGGGACCATATATTTT	CASSPDPGGTIYF
TRBV4-1	TRBJ1-4	NA	NA	TGCGCCAGCTCACGGGGCTATAATGAAAAACTGTTTTTT	CASSRGYNEKLFF
TRBV11-2	TRBJ2-5	NA	NA	TGTGCCAGCAGCTTAGTCCCGGGTCGGACCCAGTACTTC	CASSLVPGRTQYF
TRBV28	TRBJ2-3	TRBD1	NA	TGTGCCAGCAGTTCGGGACAGTTTAGAACAGATACGCAGTATTTT	CASSSGQFRTDTQYF
TRBV2	TRBJ1-5	TRBD1	NA	TGTGCCAGCAGTAATCAGGGGGATAGCAATCAGCCCCAGCATTTT	CASSNQGDSNQPQHF
TRBV5-1	TRBJ1-2	TRBD1	once	TGCGCCAGCAGCTCACTCGGGACAGGGGGAACTAACTATGGCTACACCTTC	CASSSLGTGGTNYGYTF
TRBV6-5	TRBJ2-3	NA	NA	TGTGCCAGCAGTTGGGCCCCCCCAGATACGCAGTATTTT	CASSWAPPDTQYF
TRBV11-2	TRBJ2-3	NA	NA	TGTGCCAGCAGCTTAACTTCAGATACGCAGTATTTT	CASSLTSDTQYF
TRBV4-2	TRBJ2-7	TRBD1	NA	TGTGCCAGCAGCCGCGCAGGACAGGACCACGAGCAGTACTTC	CASSRAGQDHEQYF
TRBV7-3	TRBJ2-1	TRBD2	NA	TGTGCCAGCAGCCCAAATAGCGGGACGGTACGGAATGAGCAGTTCTTC	CASSPNSGTVRNEQFF
TRBV30	TRBJ1-1	NA	medium-sized	TGTGCCTGGAGGGCAGGAGGGAGGAACACTGAAGCTTTCTTT	CAWRAGGRNTEAFF
TRBV11-3	TRBJ2-5	NA	NA	TGTGCCAGCAGCGTAGCCCCCGACTCAGCACAGTACTTC	CASSVAPDSAQYF
TRBV7-9	TRBJ2-7	TRBD2	NA	TGTGCCAGCAGAGGGAGGGGCTACGAGCAGTACTTC	CASRGRGYEQYF
TRBV5-4	TRBJ2-3	NA	NA	TGTGCCAGCAACCCGCGAGGGGAGCGGATAACAGATACGCAGTATTTT	CASNPRGERITDTQYF
TRBV11-3	TRBJ1-4	NA	NA	TGTGCCAGCAGCTCCGGGACGAGGAATGAAAAACTGTTTTTT	CASSSGTRNEKLFF
TRBV6-4	TRBJ2-7	NA	few	TGTGCCAGCAGTGACGCCCCGAGGCGGGACGACCGGGAGCAGTACTTC	CASSDAPRRDDREQYF